Detailed here is one TCR beta chain. What it binds is not known. Trimming took 9 bases from V and 0 from J; bases not matched to a gene: 9. The CDR3 is made up of 15 amino acids. Germline CDR1 is MNHEY and CDR2 is SVGEGT. This entry belongs to a study of spatial heterogeneity in lung cancer. For the study at large: Detection consistently yielded more beta chains than alpha chains. Study observations and caveats: The appearance of ubiquitous expanded tumor TCRs in blood was greater at resection than follow-up.

TCRdb re-analysed the 5' RACE reads in MiXCR, keeping a single row per CDR3 protein. The sample lists about 92,000 distinct CDR3 sequences, approximately 12% seen once, with roughly 41% in the top ten. The time point is: sample taken at primary tumor resection. Samples were obtained from 70 or so donors, all untreated early-stage non-small cell lung cancer patients. This TCR was recovered from a male donor with early-stage non-small cell lung cancer. The sequencing used PBMCs, collected at surgery. The J gene is TRBJ2-7, the V gene TRBV6-2 or TRBV6-3, with TRBD2 matching over 9 bases. CDR3 sequence (DNA): TGTGCCAGTAGTCCTATAGCGGGGGACTCCTACGAGCAGTACTTC. This gives the protein CASSPIAGDSYEQYF.